This TCR beta chain was observed in a study of cytomegalovirus exposure and HLA in healthy donors. This clone was seen repeatedly, ten times or more. With 60 Vbeta and 13 Jbeta primers, the PCR was carried out. Sequencing used immunoSEQ multiplex PCR; TCRdb keeps in-frame clones, though not all of them. The sample shows about 110,000 clones, over 70% of them seen only once. Germline-derived CDR1 and CDR2 are SEHNR and FQNEAQ (reference sequence). This CDR3 has 18 residues. V was pared by 7 bases and J by 3 bases, with 16 bases of the junction left unmatched. V gene TRBV7-9 combines with J gene TRBJ2-1; TRBD2 aligns across 9 bases. The clonotype was recovered from a woman in her forties in good health and CMV-seropositive. The sequencing input was PBMCs. CDR3 residues: CASKHGLANTLFYNEQFF. For the CDR3, the DNA is TGTGCCAGCAAACACGGACTAGCGAATACCTTATTCTACAATGAGCAGTTCTTC.